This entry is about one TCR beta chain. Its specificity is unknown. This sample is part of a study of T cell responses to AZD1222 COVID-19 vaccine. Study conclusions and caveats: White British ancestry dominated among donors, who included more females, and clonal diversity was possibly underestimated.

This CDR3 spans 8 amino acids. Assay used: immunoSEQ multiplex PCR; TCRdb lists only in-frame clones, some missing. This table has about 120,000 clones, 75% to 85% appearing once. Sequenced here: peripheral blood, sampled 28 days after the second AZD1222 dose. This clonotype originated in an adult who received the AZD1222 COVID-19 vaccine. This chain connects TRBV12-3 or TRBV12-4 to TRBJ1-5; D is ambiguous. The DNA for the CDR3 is TGTCCACATCAGCCCCAGCATTTT. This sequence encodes CPHQPQHF.